This T cell receptor beta chain was recovered during a study of radiotherapy plus CTLA-4 blockade in lung cancer. Study-level information: Objective response rate was around 20%; disease control rate, 25% to 35%.

Assay used: immunoSEQ multiplex PCR; TCRdb lists only in-frame clones, some missing. The sample has approximately 80,000 clones, about 80% seen once; the top ten hold 0.79%. Those patients who had chemo-refractory metastatic non-small-cell lung cancer were given focal radiation along with CTLA-4 blockade through ipilimumab. This clone has only a few counts. Its antigen is still unknown. The CDR3 consists of 14 residues. Trimming took 6 bases from V and 7 from J, leaving 16 bases between them. Per the germline V gene, CDR1 is MNHEY and CDR2 is SVGAGI. Study-wide findings and caveats: In blood, early T cell clone dynamics reportedly predicted response best, together with interferon-beta. Radiotherapy with ipilimumab was followed by blood expansion of tumor-derived clones.

J is TRBJ1-5 and V is TRBV6-5; a possible D gene is TRBD1 (5 bases). Sequencing was performed on peripheral blood, taken from a patient treated with radiotherapy plus ipilimumab. The TCR originated in a human donor with non-small cell lung cancer who had stable disease on radiotherapy plus ipilimumab. CDR3 protein: CASRLQGTEQPQHF. For the CDR3, the DNA is TGTGCCAGCAGACTCCAGGGAACTGAACAGCCCCAGCATTTT.